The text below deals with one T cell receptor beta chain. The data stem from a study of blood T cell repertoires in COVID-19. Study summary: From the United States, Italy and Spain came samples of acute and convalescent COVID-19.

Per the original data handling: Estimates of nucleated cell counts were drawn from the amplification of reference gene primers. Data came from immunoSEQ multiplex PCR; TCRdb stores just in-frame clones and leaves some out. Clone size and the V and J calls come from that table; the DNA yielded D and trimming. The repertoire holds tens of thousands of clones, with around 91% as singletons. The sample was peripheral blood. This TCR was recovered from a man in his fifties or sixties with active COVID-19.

The CDR3, as DNA: TGTGCCAGCAGCCAAGATCGTAGAAATTCACCCCTCCACTTT. It translates to CASSQDRRNSPLHF. V is TRBV4-2 and J is TRBJ1-6; no firm D call. CDR3 length: 14 amino acids. Germline CDR1 reads LGHNA; CDR2 reads YNFKEQ. The ends were cut back, 0 bases at V and 7 bases at J, with 7 bases in the middle.